These 20 T cell receptor beta chains were all obtained from the same sample, sequenced in a study of T cell repertoires in cytomegalovirus infection. TCRdb re-called the reads with MiXCR, one entry per CDR3 protein. The sample includes 900,000 to 950,000 distinct CDR3 sequences, about a third of them seen just once. For these TCRs, the target antigens are not known. This specimen consisted of cultured CD8+ T cells from PBMCs, obtained from culture after CMV antigen stimulation. Source of these receptors: a human donor in good health (CMV status not recorded). Some clones in this sample may be carry-over from other donors' samples.

The chain carries TRBV6-1 and TRBJ2-7; 9 positions match TRBD1. Germline V gene lookup returns CDR1 MNHNS and CDR2 SASEGT. V lost 6 bases, J lost 4 bases, and 13 bases stayed unmatched. The CDR3 contains 16 residues. The CDR3, as DNA: TGTGCCAGCAGCCTCCACCCCCCTGGACAGGGGTACGAGCAGTACTTC. Its protein product is CASSLHPPGQGYEQYF.

This sequence joins TRBV27 and TRBJ1-4; D is uncertain. The CDR3 totals 15 residues. CDR1 and CDR2 from the germline V gene are MNHEY and SMNVEV (reference sequence). With 5 bases removed from V and 2 bases from J, the gap between germline ends came to 12 bases. The CDR3 DNA is TGTGCCAGCAGTCCCGGGCGGATGACTAATGAAAAACTGTTTTTT. This translates into CASSPGRMTNEKLFF.

In this sample, this clonotype turned up many times. The rearrangement uses TRBV28 and TRBJ2-1; 7 bases map to TRBD1. V lost 6 bases and J lost 0; bases outside the gene matches: 5. Per germline, CDR1 MDHEN and CDR2 SYDVKM. This CDR3 region has 15 residues. The CDR3 protein is CASSQGGASYNEQFF. The CDR3 DNA sequence: TGTGCCAGCAGCCAAGGGGGCGCCTCCTACAATGAGCAGTTCTTC.

This sequence joins TRBV29-1 and TRBJ1-2; possibly TRBD1 for D (6 bases). CDR3 size: 11 residues. The germline CDR1 and CDR2 sequences are SQVTM and ANQGSEA. V lost 4 bases and J lost 6, with 9 bases in between. The CDR3 protein is CSVVSGDGYTF. CDR3 DNA: TGCAGCGTTGTTTCAGGGGATGGCTACACCTTC.

This clonotype was observed a handful of times. V usage is TRBV28 and J usage is TRBJ2-3; TRBD1 agrees at 10 bases. Germline V lookup: CDR1 MDHEN, CDR2 SYDVKM. Trimming removed 5 bases from V and 2 bases from J; junction bases left unmatched: 10. The CDR3 is 17 amino acids. This CDR3 reads CASSPHRDRGFTDTQYF. The CDR3 DNA follows: TGTGCCAGCAGTCCCCATCGGGACAGGGGCTTCACAGATACGCAGTATTTT.

This clonotype was counted a few times. The chain recombines TRBV7-2 with TRBJ2-1; D unresolved. The V gene's germline CDR1 is SGHTA and CDR2 FQGNSA. Deletions cut 7 bases from V and 1 base from J, with 17 bases between. CDR3 size: 16 residues. Here the CDR3 reads CASTYLPDSSYNEQFF. For the CDR3, the DNA is TGTGCCAGCACCTACCTCCCAGACTCTTCCTACAATGAGCAGTTCTTC. The full variable domain, in which reference TRBV7-2 and TRBJ2-1 provide the parts outside the CDR3, is GAGVSQSPSNKVTEKGKDVELRCDPISGHTALYWYRQSLGQGLEFLIYFQGNSAPDKSGLPSDRFSAERTGGSVSTLTIQRTQQEDSAVYLCASTYLPDSSYNEQFFGPGTRLTVL.

The sample holds a few counts of this clonotype. The chain carries TRBV7-9 and TRBJ2-1, with a weak D call TRBD1 (6 bases). The CDR3 has 14 residues. V was trimmed by 0 bases and J by 4 bases, leaving 7 bases between them. CDR1 SEHNR and CDR2 FQNEAQ come from the germline V gene (reference sequence). CDR3 DNA: TGTGCCAGCAGCTTAGCACAGGGTTACAATGAGCAGTTCTTC. Amino acid sequence: CASSLAQGYNEQFF.

This clonotype was counted ten times or more. The chain recombines TRBV7-2 with TRBJ1-2; a weak D match, TRBD1 (6 bases). V was shortened by 4 bases and J by 2 bases, with 11 bases between the two germline ends. Germline assignment: CDR1 SGHTA and CDR2 FQGNSA. This CDR3 region has 14 residues. The CDR3 DNA follows: TGTGCCAGCAGCTCTACGGGACAAAACTATGGCTACACCTTC. Amino acid sequence: CASSSTGQNYGYTF.

A word on this clonotype: Given the absence of the conserved phenylalanine or tryptophan at the CDR3 end, a read error is likely. The rearrangement links TRBV7-6 to TRBJ2-1, with 8 bases identical to TRBD2. Germline assignment: CDR1 SGHVS and CDR2 FNYEAQ. V shed 1 base and J 7 bases; nucleotides not matched to a gene: 3. This CDR3 region has 14 residues. CDR3 nucleotides: TGTGCCAGCAGCTTAGTAGCGGGGACTAATGAGCAGTTCTAC. It encodes CASSLVAGTNEQFY.

About this clonotype: A read error may be the cause here, since a much bigger clone is one base away. The CDR3 does not close with the conserved phenylalanine or tryptophan, likely indicating a read error. The chain carries TRBV7-3 and TRBJ2-2; D is unresolved. Trimming stripped 2 bases from V and 4 bases from J, with 11 bases between. The CDR3 has 15 residues. CDR1 SGHTA and CDR2 FQGTGA come from the germline V gene. The CDR3 protein is CASSLRAPGTGELFS. The DNA for the CDR3 is TGTGCCAGCAGCTTACGGGCTCCGGGCACCGGGGAGCTGTTTTCT.

The chain employs TRBV7-9 and TRBJ1-2; 8 nucleotides align to TRBD1. This CDR3 region has 15 residues. The ends lost 1 base at V and 8 bases at J; junction bases unmatched: 9. Germline V gene data show CDR1 as SEHNR and CDR2 as FQNEAQ (reference sequence). The DNA of the CDR3 is TGTGCCAGCAGCTTAGAGGCAGGGGGCTCGGAGGGCTACACCTTC. Its protein is CASSLEAGGSEGYTF. Full variable domain (outside the CDR3, taken from reference TRBV7-9 and TRBJ1-2): DTGVSQNPRHKITKRGQNVTFRCDPISEHNRLYWYRQTLGQGPEFLTYFQNEAQLEKSRLLSDRFSAERPKGSFSTLEIQRTEQGDSAMYLCASSLEAGGSEGYTFGSGTRLTVV.

The chain is built from TRBV4-1 and TRBJ1-2; D gene uncertain. V lost 0 bases and J lost 4, with 6 bases in between. The CDR3 extends over 13 amino acids. The germline V gene has CDR1 MGHRA and CDR2 YSYEKL. The CDR3 bases are TGCGCCAGCAGCCAAGATTCGTTCTATGGCTACACCTTC. Translating it yields CASSQDSFYGYTF.

This clonotype appeared a few times. V and J are TRBV7-2 and TRBJ2-7, with 11 bases fitting TRBD2. CDR3 size: 15 residues. V dropped 4 bases and J dropped 4; count of bases not matched to a gene: 6. Germline CDR1 is SGHTA and CDR2 is FQGNSA. CDR3 protein: CASSSYSGGAYEQYF. CDR3 nucleotides: TGTGCCAGCAGCTCTTATAGCGGGGGGGCGTACGAGCAGTACTTC. Using reference TRBV7-2 and TRBJ2-7 for the parts outside the CDR3, the full variable domain is GAGVSQSPSNKVTEKGKDVELRCDPISGHTALYWYRQSLGQGLEFLIYFQGNSAPDKSGLPSDRFSAERTGGSVSTLTIQRTQQEDSAVYLCASSSYSGGAYEQYFGPGTRLTVT.

This clonotype has a handful of counts. V is TRBV7-8 and J is TRBJ2-2; D is unclear. Between the trimmed V and J ends, which lost 10 bases and 4 bases, there was a span of 13 bases. Per germline, CDR1 SGHVS and CDR2 FQNEAQ. This CDR3 comprises 13 residues. The CDR3 region is CATPVASTGELFF. The CDR3 DNA sequence: TGTGCCACCCCGGTGGCGTCCACCGGGGAGCTGTTTTTT.

This clonotype was picked up a small number of times. The chain couples TRBV7-9 to TRBJ1-4; D is perhaps TRBD1 (6 bases). CDR1 SEHNR and CDR2 FQNEAQ come from the germline V gene (reference sequence). The CDR3 spans 16 residues. Between the trimmed V and J ends, which lost 5 bases and 5 bases, there was a span of 18 bases. CDR3 nucleotides: TGTGCCAGCAGCCCAACCCCGGACAGCTTAAATGAAAAACTGTTTTTT. This gives the protein CASSPTPDSLNEKLFF.

This chain connects TRBV20-1 to TRBJ1-4; D gene uncertain. The CDR3 runs to 11 residues. Trimming stripped 7 bases from V and 5 bases from J, with 8 bases between. The germline V gene has CDR1 DFQATT and CDR2 SNEGSKA (reference sequence). The CDR3 sequence is CSGPLNEKLFF. DNA for the CDR3: TGCAGTGGTCCGCTGAATGAAAAACTGTTTTTT.

This clonotype was seen a few times. The rearrangement links TRBV7-9 to TRBJ2-1, with TRBD1 matching over 8 bases. After removal of 5 bases from V and 2 bases from J, the junction contained 11 bases not matched to a gene. Germline CDR1 SEHNR, CDR2 FQNEAQ (reference sequence). CDR3 length: 17 residues. CDR3 in DNA: TGTGCCAGCAGCCTCCTTCCGGGACAGGCAACCTACAATGAGCAGTTCTTC. Its translation: CASSLLPGQATYNEQFF.

The V and J genes are TRBV15 and TRBJ2-5; 9 bases map to TRBD1. V lost 4 bases, J lost 3 bases, and 3 bases stayed unmatched. Germline V gene sequence: CDR1 LNHNV, CDR2 YYDKDF (reference sequence). The CDR3 is 14 amino acids. Here the CDR3 reads CATSTWDREETQYF. CDR3 nucleotide sequence: TGTGCCACCAGCACCTGGGACAGGGAAGAGACCCAGTACTTC.

This clonotype has a handful of counts. A read error may account for a junction end that differs from germline. V gene TRBV7-6 combines with J gene TRBJ2-5; D is ambiguous. Germline V gene sequence: CDR1 SGHVS, CDR2 FNYEAQ. The CDR3 is 8 amino acids. The CDR3 DNA reads TGTGCCAGCAGCTTCGGTGATTTC. Encoded protein: CASSFGDF.

The gene calls are TRBV6-1 and TRBJ2-7, with a weak D call TRBD1 (6 bases). V lost 2 bases, J lost 6 bases, and 14 bases lay in between. Looked up from germline, CDR1 is MNHNS and CDR2 is SASEGT. The CDR3 length is 14 residues. CDR3 nucleotides: TGTGCCAGCAGTGAAATCGGGGCAGGGGTCGAGCAGTACTTC. It is translated as CASSEIGAGVEQYF.